Each of the 29 T cell receptor beta chains below was sequenced from the same sample in a study of cytomegalovirus exposure and HLA in healthy donors. Clones were sequenced by immunoSEQ multiplex PCR, and TCRdb holds only the in-frame ones, with some missing. In the table there are 110,000 to 150,000 clones, about 95% of which are singletons. Sample: PBMCs. The receptors were gathered from a man between 18 and 29 years old in good health and CMV-seropositive.

V and J are TRBV6-5 and TRBJ2-1; perhaps TRBD1 as D (6 bases). V was shortened by 5 bases and J by 13 bases, with 18 bases between the two germline ends. Germline values: CDR1 MNHEY, CDR2 SVGAGI. The CDR3 spans 13 residues. CDR3 residues: CASSEIIGQIQFF. CDR3 bases: TGTGCCAGCAGTGAAATAATAGGACAGATTCAGTTCTTC.

The chain combines TRBV6-6 with TRBJ2-3; D is possibly TRBD2 (6 bases). Trimming left V 5 bases short and J 4 bases short, with 19 bases between. This CDR3 comprises 16 residues. Looked up from germline, CDR1 is MNHNY and CDR2 is SVGAGI (reference sequence). The CDR3 spells CASSPPLEGGADTQYF. In nucleotides, the CDR3 is TGTGCCAGCAGTCCTCCCTTGGAGGGAGGAGCAGATACGCAGTATTTT.

The chain couples TRBV2 to TRBJ1-2; D unresolved. Germline V gene sequence: CDR1 SNHLY, CDR2 FYNNEI. This CDR3 region has 11 residues. The V end was cut by 5 bases, the J end by 7 bases, with 8 bases between. The CDR3 DNA is TGTGCCAGCAGTTGGGCCAGTGGCTACACCTTC. Translating it yields CASSWASGYTF.

The rearrangement links TRBV28 to TRBJ2-3; a weak D match, TRBD1 (6 bases). V lost 10 bases, J lost 0 bases, and 17 bases lay in between. This CDR3 contains 15 residues. CDR1 and CDR2 from the germline V gene are MDHEN and SYDVKM. CDR3 DNA: TGTGCCACCATCCCCCGGACAGCTAGCACAGATACGCAGTATTTT. It codes for CATIPRTASTDTQYF.

The CDR3 region has the DNA TGTGCCAGCAGTAACGGGGGGGTGAGCTACAATGAGCAGTTCTTC. Protein product: CASSNGGVSYNEQFF. The gene calls are TRBV27 and TRBJ2-1, with TRBD2 matching 8 bases. Germline loops: CDR1 MNHEY, CDR2 SMNVEV (reference sequence). With 5 bases clipped from V and 3 bases from J, the junction kept 6 bases outside the gene matches. The CDR3 has 15 residues.

This sequence joins TRBV6-5 and TRBJ1-2, with unresolved D. Germline CDR1 and CDR2: MNHEY and SVGAGI. The CDR3 sequence is 13 residues long. Trimming removed 2 bases from V and 4 bases from J, with 8 bases in between. DNA of the CDR3: TGTGCCAGCAGTTACAGAAACAGCTATGGCTACACCTTC. It encodes CASSYRNSYGYTF.

This rearrangement joins TRBV6-6 to TRBJ2-1, with 9 bases identical to TRBD2. This CDR3 is 14 amino acids long. The germline gives CDR1 MNHNY, CDR2 SVGAGI (reference sequence). V shed 3 bases and J 9 bases; nucleotides not matched to a gene: 6. In DNA form, the CDR3 reads TGTGCCAGCAGTTATAGCGGGAGTTATACTGAGCAGTTCTTC. Amino acid sequence: CASSYSGSYTEQFF.

The chain combines TRBV7-9 with TRBJ2-2; tentatively, D is TRBD1 (6 bases). CDR1 and CDR2 (germline): SEHNR, FQNEAQ (reference sequence). The CDR3 runs 13 residues. V shed 5 bases and J shed 3 bases, with 7 bases lying between them. In DNA, the CDR3 is TGTGCCAGCAGCCACAGGGACACCGGGGAGCTGTTTTTT. As protein: CASSHRDTGELFF.

The chain employs TRBV11-2 and TRBJ2-2; 12 bases map to TRBD2. The CDR3 loop spans 17 amino acids. The V gene end was trimmed by 1 base and the J gene end by 6 bases; junction bases not matched to a gene: 6. CDR1 and CDR2 (germline): SGHAT, FQNNGV. The CDR3 coding sequence is TGTGCCAGCAGCTTAGCGCGGACTAGCGGGGTCTCCGGGGAGCTGTTTTTT. Amino acid sequence: CASSLARTSGVSGELFF.

CDR3 amino acids: CASSLALRTGKTYEQYF. CDR3 DNA sequence: TGTGCCAGCAGCTTGGCCCTAAGGACAGGGAAGACCTACGAGCAGTACTTC. V gene TRBV5-5 combines with J gene TRBJ2-7, with 8 bases aligning to TRBD1. With 0 bases clipped from V and 2 bases from J, the junction kept 10 bases outside the gene matches. The CDR3 consists of 17 residues. Germline CDR1 reads SGHKS; CDR2 reads YYEKEE (reference sequence).

J is TRBJ1-1 and V is TRBV14, with D uncertain. The germline gives CDR1 SGHDN, CDR2 FVKESK. Trimming cost V 2 bases and J 3 bases, with 13 bases left between them. This CDR3 comprises 15 residues. The CDR3 DNA is TGTGCCAGCAGCCAAAATCCAGGAGGTTACACTGAAGCTTTCTTT. Its protein is CASSQNPGGYTEAFF.

The CDR3 loop is CASSLALGGSYGYTF. Here the CDR3 DNA reads TGTGCCAGCAGCTTAGCGTTGGGGGGATCCTATGGCTACACCTTC. J is TRBJ1-2 and V is TRBV7-9; maybe TRBD1 (5 bases). Germline-derived CDR1 and CDR2 are SEHNR and FQNEAQ (reference sequence). This CDR3 is built from 15 residues. V lost 0 bases, J lost 4 bases, and 12 bases lay in between.

The chain has TRBV9 and TRBJ2-2; D uncertain. CDR1 is SGDLS and CDR2 is YYNGEE in the germline V gene. The CDR3 has 13 amino acids. V lost 4 bases, J lost 6 bases, and 10 bases lay in between. The CDR3 nucleotides are TGTGCCAGCAGCCAATTCCCGGCCGGGGAGCTGTTTTTT. Its protein product is CASSQFPAGELFF.

The V and J genes are TRBV5-1 and TRBJ2-3, with 8 bases aligning to TRBD2. CDR3 length: 14 amino acids. Germline V CDR1 and CDR2: SGHRS, YFSETQ. Trimming cost V 8 bases and J 0 bases; bases outside gene matches: 5. The CDR3 DNA sequence: TGCGCCAGACTAGCGGCAACTAGCACAGATACGCAGTATTTT. This translates into CARLAATSTDTQYF. The whole variable domain, remainder taken from reference TRBV5-1 and TRBJ2-3, is KAGVTQTPRYLIKTRGQQVTLSCSPISGHRSVSWYQQTPGQGLQFLFEYFSETQRNKGNFPGRFSGRQFSNSRSEMNVSTLELGDSALYLCARLAATSTDTQYFGPGTRLTVL.

The chain uses TRBV18 and TRBJ2-7; TRBD2 is a possible D gene (6 bases). Germline values: CDR1 KGHSH, CDR2 LQKENI. CDR3 length: 12 amino acids. Trimming removed 5 bases at V and 6 bases at J, with 11 bases between. The CDR3, as DNA: TGTGCCAGCTCATCGGAGGGGATCGAGCAGTACTTC. This encodes CASSSEGIEQYF.

The rearrangement links TRBV19 to TRBJ1-1; D not resolved. Germline V gene data show CDR1 as LNHDA and CDR2 as SQIVND (reference sequence). This CDR3 has 14 amino acids. Between the trimmed V and J ends, which lost 4 bases and 2 bases, there was a span of 11 bases. The CDR3 loop reads CASSTRNSNTEAFF. As DNA, the CDR3 is TGTGCCAGTAGTACCAGGAATAGTAACACTGAAGCTTTCTTT.

This rearrangement joins TRBV19 to TRBJ2-6, with D tentatively TRBD2 (5 bases). The CDR3 totals 18 residues. The germline gives CDR1 LNHDA, CDR2 SQIVND (reference sequence). The V gene lost 2 bases and the J gene lost 0 bases, with 14 bases spanning the gap. The CDR3 protein is CASSITTGINSGANVLTF. Written as DNA, the CDR3 is TGTGCCAGTAGTATAACAACGGGGATAAACTCTGGGGCCAACGTCCTGACTTTC.

The V and J genes are TRBV19 and TRBJ2-5; weak D call: TRBD1 (5 bases). V dropped 2 bases and J dropped 5 bases, with 9 bases sitting between them. Germline values: CDR1 LNHDA, CDR2 SQIVND (reference sequence). The CDR3 is 13 residues long. The CDR3 region has the DNA TGTGCCAGTAGTATAACCCAGGGTGAGACCCAGTACTTC. This encodes CASSITQGETQYF.

The chain combines TRBV13 with TRBJ2-1, with TRBD1 matching 11 bases. The ends lost 2 bases at V and 7 bases at J; junction bases unmatched: 4. Germline V lookup: CDR1 PRHDT, CDR2 FYEKMQ (reference sequence). The CDR3 is 15 amino acids. CDR3 region: CASSLRDRGSNEQFF. The CDR3 DNA reads as TGTGCCAGCAGCTTACGGGACAGGGGGTCGAATGAGCAGTTCTTC.

This clone appeared once. J is TRBJ2-7 and V is TRBV28; possible D gene TRBD2, 6 bases. CDR1 and CDR2 (germline): MDHEN, SYDVKM. Deletions cut 5 bases from V and 2 bases from J, with 25 bases between. The CDR3 sequence is 18 residues long. The CDR3 sequence is CASSLLPGERLGTYEQYF. The CDR3 DNA follows: TGTGCCAGCAGTCTCCTACCGGGGGAGCGCCTAGGGACCTACGAGCAGTACTTC.

The chain uses TRBV2 and TRBJ2-7, with 9 positions matching TRBD1. J gave up 7 bases and V 7 bases, and 8 bases lay outside the gene matches. Germline CDR1 SNHLY, CDR2 FYNNEI. This CDR3 is 13 amino acids long. CDR3 sequence (DNA): TGTGCCAGCACCGGGACAGGGCTGGGAGAGCAGTACTTC. It encodes CASTGTGLGEQYF. The full variable domain, its missing parts supplied by reference TRBV2 and TRBJ2-7, is EPEVTQTPSHQVTQMGQEVILRCVPISNHLYFYWYRQILGQKVEFLVSFYNNEISEKSEIFDDQFSVERPDGSNFTLKIRSTKLEDSAMYFCASTGTGLGEQYFGPGTRLTVT.

The chain combines TRBV29-1 with TRBJ2-1, with 8 positions matching TRBD1. V was clipped by 8 bases and J by 7 bases; unmatched bases: 7. This CDR3 spans 12 amino acids. The germline CDR1 and CDR2 sequences are SQVTM and ANQGSEA. CDR3 DNA: TGCAGCTCAACGACAGGGGTGAATGAGCAGTTCTTC. Translated: CSSTTGVNEQFF.

The J gene is TRBJ2-1, the V gene TRBV27; 9 nucleotides agree with TRBD2. CDR3 length: 16 residues. V lost 5 bases and J lost 0; bases outside the gene matches: 5. CDR1 is MNHEY and CDR2 is SMNVEV in the germline V gene (reference sequence). CDR3 DNA sequence: TGTGCCAGCAGTAGACTAGCGGTTAGCTCCTACAATGAGCAGTTCTTC. Amino acid sequence: CASSRLAVSSYNEQFF.

V and J are TRBV10-1 and TRBJ2-5; weak D call: TRBD1 (6 bases). Germline V gene lookup returns CDR1 WNHNN and CDR2 SYGVQD (reference sequence). The length of the CDR3 is 13 residues. Trimming stripped 6 bases from V and 5 bases from J, with 13 bases between. CDR3 sequence reads: CASSRGGKETQYF. Here the CDR3 DNA reads TGCGCCAGCAGCCGAGGGGGAAAGGAGACCCAGTACTTC.

The gene calls are TRBV5-1 and TRBJ2-3, with TRBD1 identical over 9 bases. Germline CDR1 is SGHRS and CDR2 is YFSETQ. J lost 2 bases, V lost 5 bases, and 6 bases had no gene match. This CDR3 spans 15 amino acids. CDR3 protein: CASRKGQGPTDTQYF. For the CDR3, the DNA is TGCGCCAGCAGAAAGGGACAGGGCCCCACAGATACGCAGTATTTT.

This chain links TRBV2 with TRBJ1-4; 7 bases align to TRBD1. Losses at the gene ends were 4 bases for V and 7 bases for J; bases not matched to a gene: 9. There are 15 residues in the CDR3. CDR1 and CDR2 from the germline V gene are SNHLY and FYNNEI. The CDR3 is CASSGQGTVSEKLFF. As DNA, the CDR3 is TGTGCCAGCAGTGGGCAGGGGACAGTCAGTGAAAAACTGTTTTTT.

This rearrangement joins TRBV27 to TRBJ2-7; TRBD1 agrees at 10 bases. The V and J ends lost 3 bases and 2 bases, in that order; junction bases with no gene match: 4. The germline V gene has CDR1 MNHEY and CDR2 SMNVEV (reference sequence). This CDR3 region has 15 residues. The CDR3 nucleotides read TGTGCCAGCAGTTTGACAGGGGGCTGGACCTACGAGCAGTACTTC. Amino acids: CASSLTGGWTYEQYF.

The J gene is TRBJ1-2, the V gene TRBV2, with D possibly being TRBD1 (5 bases). CDR1 is SNHLY and CDR2 is FYNNEI in the germline V gene. The CDR3 sequence is 15 residues long. Trimming removed 5 bases at V and 3 bases at J, with 16 bases between. The CDR3 DNA reads TGTGCCAGCAGTACCCGGGGGGTACGCGACTATGGCTACACCTTC. It translates to CASSTRGVRDYGYTF.

V and J are TRBV5-6 and TRBJ2-7; 8 bases map to TRBD1. This CDR3 region has 13 residues. Germline CDR1 reads SGHDT; CDR2 reads YYEEEE. V gave up 3 bases and J gave up 7 bases; unmatched junction bases: 6. The CDR3 region has the DNA TGTGCCAGCAGCTCGACAGGGGAGAGGGAGCAGTACTTC. It encodes CASSSTGEREQYF. Full variable domain (rest looked up from reference TRBV5-6 and TRBJ2-7): DAGVTQSPTHLIKTRGQQVTLRCSPKSGHDTVSWYQQALGQGPQFIFQYYEEEERQRGNFPDRFSGHQFPNYSSELNVNALLLGDSALYLCASSSTGEREQYFGPGTRLTVT.